The 17 T cell receptor beta chains given below trace back to one sample, sequenced in a study of response to subunit inactivated influenza vaccine. TCRdb itself ran the RT-PCR reads through MiXCR, one entry per CDR3 protein. Counted here are some 600,000 distinct CDR3 sequences, approximately 15% occurring once; the ten biggest clones make up about 7.6%. Specimen: PBMCs from blood, collected 14 to 15 days before vaccination. The origin of the receptors is a man aged 50 to 60 who received an inactivated influenza vaccine.

This chain connects TRBV4-3 to TRBJ2-7, with 9 positions matching TRBD2. Germline-derived CDR1 and CDR2 are LGHNA and YSLEER. CDR3 length equals 15 residues. V gave up 0 bases and J gave up 2 bases; unmatched junction bases: 2. CDR3 sequence: CASSQDSSGAYEQYF. CDR3 nucleotides: TGCGCCAGCAGCCAAGATTCTAGCGGGGCCTACGAGCAGTACTTC.

This clonotype was observed a handful of times. J is TRBJ1-2 and V is TRBV19; D possibly corresponds to TRBD1 (5 bases). The CDR3 loop spans 15 amino acids. With 5 bases removed from V and 2 bases from J, the gap between germline ends came to 15 bases. The germline V gene encodes CDR1 LNHDA and CDR2 SQIVND (reference sequence). This CDR3 is CASSPLGGVNYGYTF. The CDR3 DNA reads TGTGCCAGTAGTCCCCTCGGGGGAGTCAACTATGGCTACACCTTC.

The table lists this clonotype with many counts. The rearrangement uses TRBV27 and TRBJ1-5; 8 positions agree with TRBD1. V lost 5 bases and J lost 0; bases outside the gene matches: 15. CDR1 and CDR2 (germline): MNHEY, SMNVEV (reference sequence). The CDR3 runs 19 residues. DNA of the CDR3: TGTGCCAGCAGTATTGCCCCCGGGACAGGATCTTATAGCAATCAGCCCCAGCATTTT. It is translated as CASSIAPGTGSYSNQPQHF.

This clonotype was seen many times. The genes are TRBV7-9 and TRBJ2-1, with 8 bases aligning to TRBD2. Germline assignment: CDR1 SEHNR and CDR2 FQNEAQ (reference sequence). The CDR3 has 16 amino acids. V lost 5 bases to trimming and J lost 0 bases; unmatched junction nucleotides: 6. CDR3 protein: CASSHDSGVSYNEQFF. As DNA, the CDR3 is TGTGCCAGCAGCCACGATAGCGGGGTCTCCTACAATGAGCAGTTCTTC.

This clonotype turned up a few times. The V call is TRBV27, the J call TRBJ2-3, with a possible D match to TRBD2 (6 bases). The CDR3 totals 14 residues. Germline CDR1 is MNHEY and CDR2 is SMNVEV (reference sequence). V gave up 5 bases and J gave up 6 bases, with 15 bases separating them. The CDR3 region has the DNA TGTGCCAGCAGTCCGACCCAGGGACTGGATACGCAGTATTTT. Its translation: CASSPTQGLDTQYF.

The J gene is TRBJ2-7, the V gene TRBV5-1; D perhaps matches TRBD2 (6 bases). This CDR3 spans 15 amino acids. Germline CDR1 SGHRS, CDR2 YFSETQ. With 3 bases removed from V and 0 bases from J, the gap between germline ends came to 13 bases. The CDR3 DNA sequence: TGCGCCAGCAGCTCGTCGGAGGGTTCCTCCTACGAGCAGTACTTC. Translation: CASSSSEGSSYEQYF.

This clonotype was counted between two and nine times. The V and J genes are TRBV9 and TRBJ2-3; 11 positions agree with TRBD2. Germline V gene sequence: CDR1 SGDLS, CDR2 YYNGEE. The CDR3 extends over 15 amino acids. Trimming at V came to 3 bases and at J to 7 bases, leaving 7 bases not matched to a gene. The CDR3 DNA sequence: TGTGCCAGCAGCGAGGGACTAGCGGACCTCAATACGCAGTATTTT. Its protein is CASSEGLADLNTQYF. The whole variable domain, remainder taken from reference TRBV9 and TRBJ2-3, is DSGVTQTPKHLITATGQRVTLRCSPRSGDLSVYWYQQSLDQGLQFLIQYYNGEERAKGNILERFSAQQFPDLHSELNLSSLELGDSALYFCASSEGLADLNTQYFGPGTRLTVL.

In its sample, this clonotype was seen many times. CDR3 in amino acids: CASSQEGRGGQETQYF. In DNA, the CDR3 is TGCGCCAGCAGCCAAGAGGGACGGGGGGGTCAAGAGACCCAGTACTTC. V gene TRBV4-1 combines with J gene TRBJ2-5, with 8 bases fitting TRBD2. Germline lookup yields CDR1 MGHRA and CDR2 YSYEKL. The V gene end was trimmed by 0 bases and the J gene end by 2 bases; junction bases not matched to a gene: 5. This CDR3 is built from 16 residues.

The chain couples TRBV7-2 to TRBJ2-1; D possibly corresponds to TRBD1 (5 bases). CDR1 is SGHTA and CDR2 is FQGNSA in the germline V gene. Trimming took off 6 bases at V and 0 bases at J, with 15 bases between the two ends. This CDR3 has 16 residues. CDR3 DNA sequence: TGTGCCAGCAGTCAGCACAGGCCCGACTCCTACAATGAGCAGTTCTTC. This gives the protein CASSQHRPDSYNEQFF.

This clonotype was counted many times. V gene TRBV27 combines with J gene TRBJ1-6, with D hard to call. Trimming took off 4 bases at V and 0 bases at J, with 7 bases between the two ends. The CDR3 consists of 15 residues. CDR1 is MNHEY, CDR2 SMNVEV, per germline (reference sequence). CDR3 residues: CASSSGSSYNSPLHF. CDR3 nucleotide sequence: TGTGCCAGCAGTTCCGGGAGCTCCTATAATTCACCCCTCCACTTT.

The chain carries TRBV12-3 or TRBV12-4 and TRBJ1-3; D is possibly TRBD1 (5 bases). The CDR3 extends over 15 amino acids. V shed 7 bases and J shed 4 bases, with 17 bases lying between them. In DNA form, the CDR3 reads TGTGCCAGCACCTCCCAGGACGGGACGGGAAACACCATATATTTT. This encodes CASTSQDGTGNTIYF.

The V call is TRBV12-3 or TRBV12-4, the J call TRBJ2-4; D could derive from TRBD1 or TRBD2 (5 bases each). The CDR3 loop spans 15 amino acids. Trimming pared 5 bases from V and 1 base from J, leaving 12 bases between. CDR3 sequence (DNA): TGTGCCAGCAGTCGGGACCGACTTGCCAAAAACATTCAGTACTTC. Its translation is CASSRDRLAKNIQYF.

The chain joins TRBV9 to TRBJ2-5; tentatively, D is TRBD1 or TRBD2 (6 bases each). Looked up from germline, CDR1 is SGDLS and CDR2 is YYNGEE. The CDR3 runs 13 residues. The V gene lost 4 bases and the J gene lost 6 bases, with 13 bases spanning the gap. In nucleotides, the CDR3 is TGTGCCAGCAGCCCCCTGGGGGGCCAGACCCAGTACTTC. This encodes CASSPLGGQTQYF. The full variable domain, rest sourced from reference TRBV9 and TRBJ2-5, is DSGVTQTPKHLITATGQRVTLRCSPRSGDLSVYWYQQSLDQGLQFLIQYYNGEERAKGNILERFSAQQFPDLHSELNLSSLELGDSALYFCASSPLGGQTQYFGPGTRLLVL.

The V call is TRBV6-2 or TRBV6-3, the J call TRBJ2-7; no firm D call. Trimming shortened V by 6 bases and J by 3 bases, and 9 bases separated the two germline ends. CDR1 is MNHEY and CDR2 is SVGEGT in the germline V gene. This CDR3 region has 12 residues. The CDR3 nucleotides read TGTGCCAGCAGGTCGGACGGCTACGAGCAGTACTTC. It translates to CASRSDGYEQYF.

This clonotype was observed at least ten times. V usage is TRBV28 and J usage is TRBJ1-1; a possible D gene is TRBD1 (5 bases). There are 13 residues in the CDR3. Germline V gene sequence: CDR1 MDHEN, CDR2 SYDVKM. V lost 8 bases and J 4 bases, leaving 14 bases between the germline ends. The DNA of the CDR3 is TGTGCCAGCTCCAACGCAGGGAGCACTGAAGCTTTCTTT. Amino acids: CASSNAGSTEAFF.

The chain's CDR3 is CASATGQGAQVGELFF. DNA of the CDR3: TGTGCTAGTGCCACTGGACAGGGGGCGCAGGTCGGGGAGCTGTTTTTT. The V call is TRBV12-5, the J call TRBJ2-2; TRBD1 matches 11 bases. This CDR3 region has 16 residues. Germline V gives CDR1 LGHNT, CDR2 FRNRAP. The trim removed 7 bases at V and 7 bases at J, leaving 11 bases unmatched.

This clonotype appeared once. V and J are TRBV20-1 and TRBJ2-1; TRBD1 matches at 10 bases. The CDR3 sequence is 14 residues long. CDR1 and CDR2 from the germline V gene are DFQATT and SNEGSKA (reference sequence). The V and J ends lost 2 bases and 4 bases, in that order; junction bases with no gene match: 2. The CDR3 DNA sequence: TGCAGTGCTAGAAGGGGACAGGGGTACAATGAGCAGTTCTTC. Translation: CSARRGQGYNEQFF.